This T cell receptor (beta chain) derives from a study of siplizumab effects on memory and regulatory T cells. Only in-frame clones appear in the TCRdb table, and some are missing; sequencing was by immunoSEQ multiplex PCR. Of approximately 94,000 clones in the sample, roughly 95% were seen once. The CDR3 extends over 12 amino acids. Trimming cost V 11 bases and J 8 bases; bases outside gene matches: 10. Germline V gives CDR1 ENHRY, CDR2 SYGVKD. Sequencing was done on a sample of naive CD4+ T cells sorted from blood. The chain has TRBV10-3 and TRBJ1-2; 8 bases line up with TRBD1. The sequence was collected from a human donor in good health. The CDR3 protein is CASRQGAQGYTF. In DNA, the CDR3 is TGTGCCTCCAGGCAGGGGGCTCAGGGCTACACCTTC.